The 14 T cell receptor beta chains in this list originate from one sample, sequenced in a study of cytomegalovirus exposure and HLA in healthy donors. It was with 60 Vbeta and 13 Jbeta primers that the PCR ran. Repertoires were generated with immunoSEQ multiplex PCR, while TCRdb's copy carries only in-frame clones and drops some. The sample features roughly 53,000 clones, with about 2.5% in its top ten. Sequencing was performed on PBMCs. The receptor set was obtained from a female donor in good health and CMV-seronegative.

The V and J genes are TRBV18 and TRBJ2-7; 8 nucleotides agree with TRBD2. The CDR3 is 15 amino acids. CDR1 KGHSH and CDR2 LQKENI come from the germline V gene. Trimming at V came to 3 bases and at J to 2 bases, leaving 6 bases not matched to a gene. This CDR3 reads CASSPAGGSAYEQYF. In DNA, the CDR3 is TGTGCCAGCTCACCGGCGGGGGGCTCGGCCTACGAGCAGTACTTC.

J is TRBJ1-2 and V is TRBV29-1, with 9 bases lining up with TRBD1. This CDR3 contains 15 residues. The V and J ends lost 7 bases and 5 bases, in that order; junction bases with no gene match: 14. Germline CDR1 is SQVTM and CDR2 is ANQGSEA. CDR3 sequence: CSAIRTGGRGYGYTF. CDR3 nucleotides: TGCAGCGCCATAAGAACAGGGGGCAGAGGGTATGGCTACACCTTC.

The CDR3 sequence: CASSQRRGWVTEAFF. CDR3 in DNA: TGTGCCAGCAGCCAACGCAGGGGGTGGGTCACTGAAGCTTTCTTT. This chain links TRBV14 with TRBJ1-1; 7 bases agree with TRBD1. Germline V gives CDR1 SGHDN, CDR2 FVKESK. V shed 2 bases, J shed 4 bases, and the junction held 7 bases outside the gene matches. The CDR3 sequence is 15 residues long.

The chain employs TRBV5-4 and TRBJ1-2, with 7 bases lining up with TRBD1. The V and J ends lost 2 bases and 8 bases, in that order; junction bases with no gene match: 6. The length of the CDR3 is 13 residues. Looked up from germline, CDR1 is SGHNT and CDR2 is YYREEE (reference sequence). CDR3 nucleotides: TGTGCCAGCAGCTTCGGCCGGGACAGCGGCTACACCTTC. Its protein product is CASSFGRDSGYTF.

The chain couples TRBV6-1 to TRBJ1-4, with D unclear. Trimming took off 1 base at V and 8 bases at J, with 20 bases between the two ends. Germline assignment: CDR1 MNHNS and CDR2 SASEGT. The CDR3 is 17 residues long. The CDR3 DNA is TGTGCCAGCAGTGAAGGGAGGAAAAAGGGTATCATGGAAAAACTGTTTTTT. Amino acids: CASSEGRKKGIMEKLFF.

The chain uses TRBV30 and TRBJ2-1; D call uncertain. Trimming cost V 1 base and J 0 bases, with 7 bases left between them. The CDR3 covers 14 residues. Looked up from germline, CDR1 is GTSNPN and CDR2 is SVGIG (reference sequence). The CDR3 DNA is TGTGCCTGGAGTGGTCTACCCTCCTACAATGAGCAGTTCTTC. This gives the protein CAWSGLPSYNEQFF. Using reference TRBV30 and TRBJ2-1 for the parts outside the CDR3, the full variable domain is SQTIHQWPATLVQPVGSPLSLECTVEGTSNPNLYWYRQAAGRGLQLLFYSVGIGQISSEVPQNLSASRPQDRQFILSSKKLLLSDSGFYLCAWSGLPSYNEQFFGPGTRLTVL.

The chain is built from TRBV19 and TRBJ1-2; D remains ambiguous. V lost 4 bases and J lost 5, with 8 bases in between. The CDR3 consists of 12 residues. Germline assignment: CDR1 LNHDA and CDR2 SQIVND (reference sequence). CDR3 sequence: CASSTGKYGYTF. In nucleotides, the CDR3 is TGTGCCAGTAGTACGGGGAAGTATGGCTACACCTTC.

The chain employs TRBV11-3 and TRBJ1-2; the D is unclear. Germline-derived CDR1 and CDR2 are SGHNT and YENEEA. Between the trimmed V and J ends, which lost 6 bases and 8 bases, there was a span of 25 bases. This CDR3 spans 16 amino acids. The CDR3 nucleotides are TGTGCCAGCAGTCCCGCACCGGGCCTAGCTGAATGGGGCTACACCTTC. Amino acid sequence: CASSPAPGLAEWGYTF.

The chain joins TRBV18 to TRBJ1-1; maybe TRBD1 (6 bases). The CDR3 has 16 amino acids. Trimming removed 6 bases from V and 3 bases from J, with 20 bases in between. Germline CDR1 KGHSH, CDR2 LQKENI. CDR3: CASSLKLGGADTEAFF. The CDR3 DNA follows: TGTGCCAGCTCCCTTAAGTTAGGGGGGGCTGACACTGAAGCTTTCTTT.

V is TRBV18 and J is TRBJ1-4; weak D call: TRBD1 (6 bases). This CDR3 is built from 16 residues. With 4 bases removed from V and 0 bases from J, the gap between germline ends came to 12 bases. Germline V CDR1 and CDR2: KGHSH, LQKENI. The CDR3 region is CASSLGQLATNEKLFF. CDR3 sequence (DNA): TGTGCCAGCTCACTTGGACAGCTTGCAACTAATGAAAAACTGTTTTTT.

The V and J genes are TRBV7-2 and TRBJ2-7; 7 positions agree with TRBD2. This CDR3 contains 18 residues. After removal of 5 bases from V and 0 bases from J, the junction contained 16 bases not matched to a gene. Germline lookup yields CDR1 SGHTA and CDR2 FQGNSA. CDR3 in DNA: TGTGCCAGCAGCCCTAGAGGTCGGGGCGGGGGAAGCTCCTACGAGCAGTACTTC. Amino acids: CASSPRGRGGGSSYEQYF.

The V gene is TRBV7-9, the J gene TRBJ2-7; weak D call: TRBD2 (5 bases). The germline V gene has CDR1 SEHNR and CDR2 FQNEAQ (reference sequence). The CDR3 extends over 15 amino acids. Trimming left V 5 bases short and J 5 bases short, with 19 bases between. The CDR3 nucleotides read TGTGCCAGCAGCGCACGCCAGAGCCCCGGGGACGAGCAGTACTTC. It codes for CASSARQSPGDEQYF.

The genes are TRBV19 and TRBJ2-7; possibly TRBD2 for D (6 bases). The CDR3 extends over 15 amino acids. V was cut by 3 bases and J by 5 bases, with 17 bases left in between. Germline V lookup: CDR1 LNHDA, CDR2 SQIVND (reference sequence). DNA for the CDR3: TGTGCCAGTAGTATTTCTCCAGGGAGGATACACGAGCAGTACTTC. Amino acids: CASSISPGRIHEQYF.

The genes are TRBV4-3 and TRBJ2-7, with TRBD2 matching over 7 bases. In germline, CDR1 is LGHNA, CDR2 YSLEER. The V segment lost 0 bases and the J segment 4 bases; nucleotides outside the gene matches: 6. The CDR3 extends over 15 amino acids. The CDR3, as DNA: TGCGCCAGCAGCCAAGATGGGCGGGGGAGGTACGAGCAGTACTTC. Translating it yields CASSQDGRGRYEQYF.